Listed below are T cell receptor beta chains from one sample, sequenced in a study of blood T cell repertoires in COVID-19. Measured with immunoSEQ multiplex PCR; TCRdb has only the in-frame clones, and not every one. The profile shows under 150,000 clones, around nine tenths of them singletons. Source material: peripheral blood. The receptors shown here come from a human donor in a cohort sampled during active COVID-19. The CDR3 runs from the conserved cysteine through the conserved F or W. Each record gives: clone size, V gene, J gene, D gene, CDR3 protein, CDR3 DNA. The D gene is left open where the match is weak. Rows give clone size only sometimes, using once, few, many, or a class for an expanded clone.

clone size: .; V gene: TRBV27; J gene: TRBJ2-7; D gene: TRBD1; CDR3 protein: CASSFGQGGYEQYF; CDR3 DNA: TGTGCCAGCAGTTTCGGACAGGGGGGGTACGAGCAGTACTTC
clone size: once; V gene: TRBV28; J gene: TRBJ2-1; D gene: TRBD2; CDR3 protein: CASTSLAGGSYNEQFF; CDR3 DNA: TGTGCCAGCACCTCACTAGCGGGAGGCTCCTACAATGAGCAGTTCTTC
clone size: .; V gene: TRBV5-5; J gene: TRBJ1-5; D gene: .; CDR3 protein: CASSLARGINQPQHF; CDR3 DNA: TGTGCCAGCAGCTTGGCCAGAGGGATCAATCAGCCCCAGCATTTT
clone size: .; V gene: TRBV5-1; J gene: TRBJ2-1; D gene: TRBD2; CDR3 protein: CASTSGTSGRNEQFF; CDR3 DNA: TGCGCCAGCACTTCCGGGACTAGCGGGAGGAATGAGCAGTTCTTC
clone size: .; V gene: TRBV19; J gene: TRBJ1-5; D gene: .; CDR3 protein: CASSTRSLNQPQHF; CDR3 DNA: TGTGCCAGTAGTACCCGGTCCCTCAATCAGCCCCAGCATTTT
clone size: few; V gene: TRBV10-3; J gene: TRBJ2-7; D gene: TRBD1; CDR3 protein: CAISESRRQGPNEQYF; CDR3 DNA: TGTGCCATCAGTGAGTCGAGGAGACAGGGTCCCAACGAGCAGTACTTC
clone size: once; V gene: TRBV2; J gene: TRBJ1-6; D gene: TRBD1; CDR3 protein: CASLDRGGRGYNSPLHF; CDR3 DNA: TGTGCCAGCTTAGACAGGGGGGGAAGAGGCTATAATTCACCCCTCCACTTT
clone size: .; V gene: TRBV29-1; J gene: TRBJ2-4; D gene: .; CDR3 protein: CSVRAGQSHIQYF; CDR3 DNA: TGCAGCGTGAGGGCGGGACAGTCCCACATTCAGTACTTC
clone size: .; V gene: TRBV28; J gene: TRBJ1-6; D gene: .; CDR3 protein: CASRRSGGHSPLHF; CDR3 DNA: TGTGCCAGCCGCCGTTCGGGAGGGCATTCACCCCTCCACTTT
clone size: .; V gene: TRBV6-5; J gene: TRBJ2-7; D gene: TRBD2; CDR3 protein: CASSYKAGVSYEQYF; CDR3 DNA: TGTGCCAGCAGTTACAAAGCGGGGGTATCCTACGAGCAGTACTTC
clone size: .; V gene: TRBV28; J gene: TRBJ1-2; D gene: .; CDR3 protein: CASSGGGGYGYTF; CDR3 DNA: TGTGCCAGCAGTGGAGGGGGGGGCTATGGCTACACCTTC
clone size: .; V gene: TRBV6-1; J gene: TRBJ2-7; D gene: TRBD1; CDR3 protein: CASSKGTQGARYEQYF; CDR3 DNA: TGTGCCAGCAGTAAAGGAACACAGGGGGCGCGCTACGAGCAGTACTTC
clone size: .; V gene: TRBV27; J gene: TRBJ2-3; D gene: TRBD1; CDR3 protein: CASSTPGQNTDTQYF; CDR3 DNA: TGTGCCAGCAGCACCCCGGGACAGAACACAGATACGCAGTATTTT
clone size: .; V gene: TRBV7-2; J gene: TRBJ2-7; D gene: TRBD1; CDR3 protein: CASSLDRYYEQYF; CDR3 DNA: TGTGCCAGCAGCCTGGACAGGTATTACGAGCAGTACTTC
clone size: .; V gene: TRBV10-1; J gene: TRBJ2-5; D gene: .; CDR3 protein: CASSESGLATEETQYF; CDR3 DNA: TGCGCCAGCAGTGAGTCGGGCCTAGCAACTGAAGAGACCCAGTACTTC
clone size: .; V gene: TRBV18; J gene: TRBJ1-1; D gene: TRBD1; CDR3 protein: CASSRQGMNTEAFF; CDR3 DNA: TGTGCCAGCTCACGACAGGGGATGAACACTGAAGCTTTCTTT
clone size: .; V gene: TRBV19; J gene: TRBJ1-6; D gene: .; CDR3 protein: CASSISGSSYNSPLHF; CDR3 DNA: TGTGCCAGTAGTATCAGTGGGAGCTCCTATAATTCACCCCTCCACTTT
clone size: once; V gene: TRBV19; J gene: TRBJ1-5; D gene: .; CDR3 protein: CASSARQGNQPQHF; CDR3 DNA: TGTGCCAGTAGTGCGAGACAGGGCAATCAGCCCCAGCATTTT
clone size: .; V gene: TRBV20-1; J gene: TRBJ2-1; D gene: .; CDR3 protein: CSASRLPLGNEQFF; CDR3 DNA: TGCAGTGCTAGTAGACTGCCGCTGGGCAATGAGCAGTTCTTC
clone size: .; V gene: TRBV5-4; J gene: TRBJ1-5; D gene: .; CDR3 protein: CASSLAGRDQPQHF; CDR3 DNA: TGTGCCAGCAGCTTGGCGGGGAGGGATCAGCCCCAGCATTTT